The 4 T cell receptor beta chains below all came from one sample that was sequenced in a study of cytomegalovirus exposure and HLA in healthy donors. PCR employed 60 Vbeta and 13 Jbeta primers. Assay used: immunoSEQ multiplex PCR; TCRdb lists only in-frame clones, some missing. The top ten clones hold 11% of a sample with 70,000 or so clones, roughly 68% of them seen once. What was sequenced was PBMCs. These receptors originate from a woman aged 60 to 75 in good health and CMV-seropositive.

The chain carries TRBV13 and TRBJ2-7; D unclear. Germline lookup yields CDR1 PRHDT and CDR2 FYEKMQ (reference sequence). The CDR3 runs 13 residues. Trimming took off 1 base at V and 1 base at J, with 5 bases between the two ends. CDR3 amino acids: CASSLATSYEQYF. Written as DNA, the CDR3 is TGTGCCAGCAGCTTAGCCACATCCTACGAGCAGTACTTC.

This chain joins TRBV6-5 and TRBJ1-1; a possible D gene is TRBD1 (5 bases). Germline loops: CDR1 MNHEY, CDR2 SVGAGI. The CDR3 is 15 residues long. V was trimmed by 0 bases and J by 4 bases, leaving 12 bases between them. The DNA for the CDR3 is TGTGCCAGCAGTTACTCGAGTTCGGGGGTCACTGAAGCTTTCTTT. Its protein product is CASSYSSSGVTEAFF.

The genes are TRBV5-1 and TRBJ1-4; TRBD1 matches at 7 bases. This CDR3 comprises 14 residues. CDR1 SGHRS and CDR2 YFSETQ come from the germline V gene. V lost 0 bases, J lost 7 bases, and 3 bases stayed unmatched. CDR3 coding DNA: TGCGCCAGCAGCTTGGGACAGGGAGGTGAAAAACTGTTTTTT. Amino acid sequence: CASSLGQGGEKLFF.

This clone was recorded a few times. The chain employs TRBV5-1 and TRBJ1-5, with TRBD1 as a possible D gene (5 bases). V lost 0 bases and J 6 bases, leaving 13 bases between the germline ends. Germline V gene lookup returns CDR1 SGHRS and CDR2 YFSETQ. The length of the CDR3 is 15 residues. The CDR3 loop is CASSLGGGNGQPQHF. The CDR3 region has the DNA TGCGCCAGCAGCTTGGGTGGGGGGAACGGTCAGCCCCAGCATTTT. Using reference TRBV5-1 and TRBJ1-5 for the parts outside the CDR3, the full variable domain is KAGVTQTPRYLIKTRGQQVTLSCSPISGHRSVSWYQQTPGQGLQFLFEYFSETQRNKGNFPGRFSGRQFSNSRSEMNVSTLELGDSALYLCASSLGGGNGQPQHFGDGTRLSIL.